The TCR beta chain described here comes from a study of tumor and adjacent non-tumor tissue in lung cancer. This sample's RNA came from whole unsorted tissue. The CDR3 is made up of 13 amino acids. The V end was cut by 5 bases, the J end by 4 bases, with 11 bases between. Study-wide results and limits: In normal lung, the top 100 clones were significantly more dominant than in tumor. Patients with more diverse tumor TCRs had worse survival.

The library came from three nested PCR rounds adapted from ARM-PCR protocols. One entry per CDR3 protein results from TCRdb running MiXCR on the multiplex PCR reads. The sample yields fewer than 120,000 distinct CDR3 sequences, approximately 87% seen once. Remarks on this clonotype: No antigen is known for it.

The chain uses TRBV12-3 or TRBV12-4 and TRBJ1-1; D is unclear. Sequencing used lung tumor tissue. This sequence originates from a man aged 65 to 79 with non-small cell lung cancer. Written as DNA, the CDR3 is TGTGCCAGCAGTCCGACGATCGTCACTGAAGCTTTCTTT. Translating gives CASSPTIVTEAFF.